These 10 T cell receptor beta chains originate from one sample sequenced in a study of T cells in Graves' hyperthyroidism and ophthalmopathy. Amplified TCR beta CDR3 regions came from RNA transcripts. TCR CDR3 underwent first-round RT-PCR with the HTBI primer set. MiXCR, applied by TCRdb to the multiplex PCR reads, yields one record per CDR3 protein. The sample lists about 200,000 distinct CDR3 sequences, 17% occurring once. The sequenced sample was blood. The source of these receptors is a woman in her fifties or sixties with Graves' hyperthyroidism.

V usage is TRBV11-3 and J usage is TRBJ2-1; 7 bases agree with TRBD1. Looked up from germline, CDR1 is SGHNT and CDR2 is YENEEA. The CDR3 has 15 amino acids. V trimming: 1 base; J trimming: 8 bases; junction bases outside the gene matches: 8. The CDR3 here is CASSLAGTAADEQFF. The CDR3 DNA reads as TGTGCCAGCAGCTTAGCCGGGACAGCGGCCGATGAGCAGTTCTTC.

A note on this clonotype: No conserved phenylalanine or tryptophan ends this CDR3, so it is likely a read error. V and J are TRBV10-3 and TRBJ1-2; 7 nucleotides agree with TRBD1. The V and J ends lost 4 bases and 2 bases, in that order; junction bases with no gene match: 4. Germline V gene sequence: CDR1 ENHRY, CDR2 SYGVKD. The CDR3 totals 14 residues. The CDR3, as DNA: TGTGCCATCAGTGGGCGACAGGGCAACTATGGCTACACCTCC. Translating gives CAISGRQGNYGYTS.

V usage is TRBV20-1 and J usage is TRBJ2-1; no clear D gene. From germline, CDR1 is DFQATT and CDR2 SNEGSKA (reference sequence). V lost 1 base and J lost 0, with 22 bases in between. The CDR3 contains 19 residues. In DNA form, the CDR3 reads TGCAGTGCTAGAGGCGGATTGGGAATCGGGTCCAGCTCCTACAATGAGCAGTTCTTC. Protein sequence: CSARGGLGIGSSSYNEQFF.

This clonotype was seen ten or more times. The genes are TRBV20-1 and TRBJ1-6; the match to TRBD1 covers 7 bases. J gave up 5 bases and V 4 bases, and 8 bases lay outside the gene matches. Germline V gene sequence: CDR1 DFQATT, CDR2 SNEGSKA (reference sequence). The CDR3 extends over 15 amino acids. The CDR3 reads CSAMGTATNNSPLHF. CDR3 in DNA: TGCAGTGCTATGGGGACAGCGACCAATAATTCACCCCTCCACTTT.

The table lists this clonotype with a count of one. The V gene is TRBV27, the J gene TRBJ1-3; no firm D call. The germline V gene encodes CDR1 MNHEY and CDR2 SMNVEV (reference sequence). The CDR3 sequence is 15 residues long. V was trimmed by 2 bases and J by 0 bases, leaving 8 bases between them. CDR3 in amino acids: CASSLLQPSGNTIYF. CDR3 DNA sequence: TGTGCCAGCAGTTTACTTCAGCCCTCTGGAAACACCATATATTTT.

V and J are TRBV12-3 or TRBV12-4 and TRBJ1-3; TRBD1 might be the D (6 bases). There are 15 residues in the CDR3. V lost 5 bases, J lost 0 bases, and 11 bases lay in between. The CDR3 nucleotides are TGTGCCAGCAGTATAACAGGGAGCTCTGGAAACACCATATATTTT. Its protein product is CASSITGSSGNTIYF.

The chain recombines TRBV12-3 or TRBV12-4 with TRBJ1-1; 7 positions match TRBD1. The CDR3 loop spans 13 amino acids. Trimming took 7 bases from V and 1 from J; bases not matched to a gene: 3. CDR3 sequence (DNA): TGTGCCAGCAACAGACAGGGGAACACTGAAGCTTTCTTT. It is translated as CASNRQGNTEAFF.

Many counts were recorded for this clonotype. The chain is built from TRBV7-9 and TRBJ2-2; 7 bases are a match to TRBD2. J was trimmed by 4 bases and V by 1 base; bases with no gene match: 9. This CDR3 is 17 amino acids long. The germline V gene has CDR1 SEHNR and CDR2 FQNEAQ (reference sequence). In nucleotides, the CDR3 is TGTGCCAGCAGCTTAGGGCCTAGCGGACGACTCACCGGGGAGCTGTTTTTT. This codes for CASSLGPSGRLTGELFF.

This clonotype has more than one count but fewer than ten. CDR3 nucleotide sequence: TGTGCCAGCTCACCACCGTGGACAGCCAAAAACATTCAGTACTTC. Residues: CASSPPWTAKNIQYF. The genes are TRBV18 and TRBJ2-4; no definite D call. In germline, CDR1 is KGHSH, CDR2 LQKENI. This CDR3 contains 15 residues. V lost 0 bases to trimming and J lost 0 bases, with 6 bases between them. Filled out from reference TRBV18 and TRBJ2-4, the complete variable domain reads NAGVMQNPRHLVRRRGQEARLRCSPMKGHSHVYWYRQLPEEGLKFMVYLQKENIIDESGMPKERFSAEFPKEGPSILRIQQVVRGDSAAYFCASSPPWTAKNIQYFGAGTRLSVL.

This clonotype was counted at least ten times. The chain couples TRBV2 to TRBJ2-7; no definite D call. The V and J ends lost 10 bases and 2 bases respectively, with 18 bases between them. Germline V gene sequence: CDR1 SNHLY, CDR2 FYNNEI. This CDR3 has 14 amino acids. CDR3 nucleotide sequence: TGTGCCACCCAAAGGACGATTGACCCCTACGAGCAGTACTTC. Translated, it gives CATQRTIDPYEQYF.